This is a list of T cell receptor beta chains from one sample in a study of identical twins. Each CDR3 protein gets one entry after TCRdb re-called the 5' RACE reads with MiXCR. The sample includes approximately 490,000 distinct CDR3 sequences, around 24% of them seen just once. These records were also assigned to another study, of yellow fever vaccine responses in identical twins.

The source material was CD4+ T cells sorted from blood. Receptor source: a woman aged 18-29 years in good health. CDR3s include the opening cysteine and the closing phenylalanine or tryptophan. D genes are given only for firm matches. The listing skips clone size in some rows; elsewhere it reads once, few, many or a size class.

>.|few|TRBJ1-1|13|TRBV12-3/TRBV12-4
CASSFTRGTEAFF
TGTGCCAGCAGTTTTACTAGGGGGACTGAAGCTTTCTTT
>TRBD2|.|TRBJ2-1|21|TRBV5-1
CASSGRPVRTIAGDFFNEQFF
TGCGCCAGCAGCGGACGACCGGTTCGTACTATAGCGGGGGACTTCTTCAATGAGCAGTTCTTC
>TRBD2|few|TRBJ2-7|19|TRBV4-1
CASSQVRTSGSMVSYEQYF
TGCGCCAGCAGCCAAGTTCGGACTAGCGGGAGTATGGTCTCCTACGAGCAGTACTTC
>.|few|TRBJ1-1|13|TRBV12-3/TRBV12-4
CASRRQPNTEAFF
TGTGCCAGCAGACGTCAGCCGAACACTGAAGCTTTCTTT
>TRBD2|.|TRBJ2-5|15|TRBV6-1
CASSLLAGGAGTQYF
TGTGCCAGCAGCTTGCTAGCGGGGGGAGCAGGGACCCAGTACTTC
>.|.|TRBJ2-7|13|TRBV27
CASKGRETYEQYF
TGTGCCAGCAAAGGACGGGAAACCTACGAGCAGTACTTC
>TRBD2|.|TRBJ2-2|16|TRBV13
CASSYPTSGNTGELFF
TGTGCCAGCAGCTACCCCACTAGCGGGAACACCGGGGAGCTGTTTTTT
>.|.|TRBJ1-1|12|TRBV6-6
CASSYSPDGLGF
TGTGCCAGCAGTTACTCACCCGATGGACTAGGGTTT
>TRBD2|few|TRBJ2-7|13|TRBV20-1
CDVSSGRINEQYF
TGCGACGTCTCTAGCGGGAGGATCAACGAGCAGTACTTC
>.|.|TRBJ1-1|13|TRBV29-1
CSVTVNMNTEAFF
TGCAGCGTCACAGTCAACATGAACACTGAAGCTTTCTTT
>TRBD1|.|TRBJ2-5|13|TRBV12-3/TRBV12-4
CASSWTGVETQYF
TGTGCCAGCAGTTGGACAGGGGTGGAGACCCAGTACTTC
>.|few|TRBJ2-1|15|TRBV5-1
CASSLTGSGYNEQFF
TGCGCCAGCAGCTTGACGGGAAGCGGTTACAATGAGCAGTTCTTC
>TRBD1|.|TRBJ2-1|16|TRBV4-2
CASSQEGKGQYNEQFF
TGTGCCAGCAGCCAAGAGGGAAAGGGACAGTACAATGAGCAGTTCTTC
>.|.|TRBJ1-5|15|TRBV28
CASTPLLGALQPQHF
TGTGCCAGCACCCCCCTGCTGGGGGCTCTTCAGCCCCAGCATTTT
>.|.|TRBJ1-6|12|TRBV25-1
CASSELLSPLHF
TGTGCCAGCAGTGAATTACTTTCACCCCTCCACTTT